The present TCR beta chain was sequenced within a study of glioma-infiltrating T cells. General study points: Tissue-blood divergence was below expectation in non-neoplastic patients, above in gliomas. Only very few CDR3 sequences appeared in both tissue and blood.

TCR alpha and beta CDR3 regions were amplified from RNA using iRepertoire nested multiplex PCR. Input was roughly 100-450 ng of tissue mRNA or PBMC total RNA. One entry per CDR3 protein, called by TCRdb with MiXCR from the multiplex PCR reads. The sample has fewer than 200,000 distinct CDR3 sequences; around 45% are singletons. This clonotype was seen repeatedly, ten times or more. Its specificity is not known. What was sequenced was glioma tissue, nonneoplastic brain tissue, or PBMCs (not recorded which). The TCR sequence derives from a human donor with low-grade glioma or glioblastoma, undergoing nonglioma brain surgery, or in good health (not recorded which).

The CDR3 loop is CSADGQTGSNEQFF. The CDR3 nucleotides read TGCAGTGCTGATGGGCAGACCGGGAGTAATGAGCAGTTCTTC. The chain couples TRBV20-1 to TRBJ2-1, with TRBD2 as a possible D gene (6 bases). Trimming shortened V by 5 bases and J by 7 bases, and 18 bases separated the two germline ends. The CDR3 totals 14 residues. Germline CDR1 is DFQATT and CDR2 is SNEGSKA (reference sequence).